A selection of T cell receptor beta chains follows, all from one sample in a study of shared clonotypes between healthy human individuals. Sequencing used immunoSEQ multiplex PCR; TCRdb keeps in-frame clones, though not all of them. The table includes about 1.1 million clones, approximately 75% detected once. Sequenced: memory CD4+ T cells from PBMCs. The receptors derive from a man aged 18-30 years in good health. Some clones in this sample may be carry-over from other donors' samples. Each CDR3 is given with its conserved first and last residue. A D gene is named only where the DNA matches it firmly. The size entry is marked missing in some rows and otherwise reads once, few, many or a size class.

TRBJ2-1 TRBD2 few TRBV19 CASKPSGTPRYNEQFF TGTGCCAGTAAGCCTAGCGGGACCCCCCGCTACAATGAGCAGTTCTTC
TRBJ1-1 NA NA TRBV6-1 CASSERRTEAFF TGTGCCAGCAGTGAGCGACGGACTGAAGCTTTCTTT
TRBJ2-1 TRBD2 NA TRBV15 CATSRDLAGGNEQFF TGTGCCACCAGCAGAGATCTAGCGGGAGGGAACGAGCAGTTCTTC
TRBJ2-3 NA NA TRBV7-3 CASSLGDRSPTDTQYF TGTGCCAGCAGCTTAGGCGACAGGAGTCCCACAGATACGCAGTATTTT
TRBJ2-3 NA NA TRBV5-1 CASSLGRAVFTDTQYF TGCGCCAGCAGCTTGGGTAGGGCAGTCTTCACAGATACGCAGTATTTT
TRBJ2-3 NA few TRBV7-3 CASSLKAGDTQYF TGTGCCAGCAGCTTAAAAGCAGGAGATACGCAGTATTTT
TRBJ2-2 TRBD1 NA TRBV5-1 CASSLGQQGVVELFF TGCGCCAGCAGCTTGGGTCAGCAGGGGGTCGTGGAGCTGTTTTTT
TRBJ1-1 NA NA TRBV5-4 CASSSPRVGNTEAFF TGTGCCAGCAGCTCGCCGCGGGTGGGGAACACTGAAGCTTTCTTT
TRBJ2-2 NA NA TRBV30 CAWSVWDKNTGELFF TGTGCCTGGAGTGTCTGGGACAAAAACACCGGGGAGCTGTTTTTT
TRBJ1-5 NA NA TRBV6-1 CASSDRWGNQPQHF TGTGCCAGCAGTGACCGGTGGGGAAATCAGCCCCAGCATTTT
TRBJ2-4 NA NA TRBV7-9 CASSPDSSLAKNIQYF TGTGCCAGCAGTCCTGACAGCTCCCTAGCCAAAAACATTCAGTACTTC
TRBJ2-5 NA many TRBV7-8 CASSLYIRGGQETQYF TGTGCCAGCAGCTTATATATTCGTGGGGGGCAAGAGACCCAGTACTTC
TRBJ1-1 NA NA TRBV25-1 CASSGGFAGKGTEAFF TGTGCCAGCAGTGGGGGATTCGCGGGGAAAGGTACTGAAGCTTTCTTT
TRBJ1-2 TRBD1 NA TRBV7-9 CASSSPTGNYGYTF TGTGCCAGCAGCTCCCCGACAGGGAACTATGGCTACACCTTC
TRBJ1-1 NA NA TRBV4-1 CASSHWDGENTEAFF TGCGCCAGCAGCCACTGGGACGGAGAGAACACTGAAGCTTTCTTT
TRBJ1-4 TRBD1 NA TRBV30 CAWTGTGGAVNEKLFF TGTGCCTGGACCGGGACAGGGGGCGCGGTAAATGAAAAACTGTTTTTT
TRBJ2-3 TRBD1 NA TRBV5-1 CASSKGQEQLTDTQYF TGCGCCAGCAGCAAAGGACAGGAGCAACTCACAGATACGCAGTATTTT
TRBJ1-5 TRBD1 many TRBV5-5 CASSYSGGQPQHF TGTGCCAGCAGCTATTCAGGGGGTCAGCCCCAGCATTTT
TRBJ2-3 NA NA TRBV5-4 CASSLDLIGDTQYF TGTGCCAGCAGCTTGGACCTTATCGGGGATACGCAGTATTTT
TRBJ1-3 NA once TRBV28 CASSGPWGRVAGNTIYF TGTGCCAGCAGTGGACCTTGGGGTCGGGTGGCTGGAAACACCATATATTTT
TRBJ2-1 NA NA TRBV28 CASSIRGLEQFF TGTGCCAGCAGTATCCGGGGGCTCGAGCAGTTCTTC
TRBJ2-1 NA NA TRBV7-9 CASSPRGGGPGNEQFF TGTGCCAGCAGCCCCCGGGGAGGGGGGCCTGGCAATGAGCAGTTCTTC
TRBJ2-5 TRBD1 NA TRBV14 CASSQDRTGEETQYF TGTGCCAGCAGCCAAGATAGGACAGGGGAAGAGACCCAGTACTTC
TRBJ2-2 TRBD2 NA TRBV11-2 CASSYRGGSLSTGELFF TGTGCCAGCAGCTATAGAGGCGGGAGCTTAAGTACCGGGGAGCTGTTTTTT
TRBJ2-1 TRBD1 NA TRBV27 CASSLDRADNEQFF TGTGCCAGCAGCTTAGACAGGGCCGACAATGAGCAGTTCTTC
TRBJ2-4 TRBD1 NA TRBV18 CASSPGTGVDIQYF TGTGCCAGCTCTCCCGGGACAGGGGTTGACATTCAGTACTTC
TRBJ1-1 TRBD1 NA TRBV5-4 CASSRGQGGTEAFF TGTGCCAGCAGCCGAGGACAGGGAGGAACTGAAGCTTTCTTT
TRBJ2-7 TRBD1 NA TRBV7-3 CASSKNRGPYEQYF TGTGCCAGCAGCAAAAACAGGGGGCCGTACGAGCAGTACTTC
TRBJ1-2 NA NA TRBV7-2 CASSLYSSPTNYGYTF TGTGCCAGCAGCTTATATAGCAGCCCTACTAACTATGGCTACACCTTC
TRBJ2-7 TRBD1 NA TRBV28 CASSLTGVKDEQYF TGTGCCAGCAGCCTGACAGGGGTAAAGGACGAGCAGTACTTC
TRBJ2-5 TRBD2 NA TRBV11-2 CASSDGLASSQETQYF TGTGCCAGCAGCGATGGACTAGCGAGCAGCCAAGAGACCCAGTACTTC
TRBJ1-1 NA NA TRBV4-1 CASSLLIGPNTEAFF TGCGCCAGCAGCCTCCTAATCGGACCTAACACTGAAGCTTTCTTT
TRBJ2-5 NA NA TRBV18 CASSPRPGQAPFSETQYF TGTGCCAGCTCACCCCGGCCGGGCCAGGCCCCTTTTTCGGAGACCCAGTACTTC
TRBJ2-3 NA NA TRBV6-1 CASSEVQSSTDTQYF TGTGCCAGCAGTGAAGTACAGTCTAGCACAGATACGCAGTATTTT
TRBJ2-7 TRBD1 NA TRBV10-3 CAIRDRKGEINEQYF TGTGCCATCAGGGACAGGAAGGGGGAAATCAACGAGCAGTACTTC
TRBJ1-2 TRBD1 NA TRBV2 CATSRGQGGYGYTF TGTGCCACGTCCCGGGGACAGGGTGGTTATGGCTACACCTTC
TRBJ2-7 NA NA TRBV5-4 CASSPGRLAGYEQYF TGTGCCAGCAGCCCTGGGCGTCTAGCCGGATACGAGCAGTACTTC
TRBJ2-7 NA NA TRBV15 CATSRGGLTSVEQYF TGTGCCACCAGCAGAGGTGGGCTCACCTCCGTGGAGCAGTACTTC
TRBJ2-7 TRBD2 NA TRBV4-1 CASSQFGLAGDSYEQYF TGCGCCAGCAGCCAATTTGGACTAGCGGGCGACTCCTACGAGCAGTACTTC
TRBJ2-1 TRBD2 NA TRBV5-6 CASSSIGGAYNEQFF TGTGCCAGCAGCTCTATCGGGGGGGCCTACAATGAGCAGTTCTTC
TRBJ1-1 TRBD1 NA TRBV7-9 CASSLGGQGDTEAFF TGTGCCAGCAGCTTAGGAGGACAGGGGGACACTGAAGCTTTCTTT
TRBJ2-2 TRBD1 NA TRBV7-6 CASSPEGQGGTGELFF TGTGCCAGCAGCCCCGAGGGACAGGGAGGCACCGGGGAGCTGTTTTTT
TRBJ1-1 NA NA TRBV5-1 CASSLALALQAFF TGCGCCAGCAGCTTGGCGCTTGCTCTTCAAGCTTTCTTT
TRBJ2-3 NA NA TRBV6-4 CASSAQPTSTDTQYF TGTGCCAGCAGTGCCCAACCCACTAGCACAGATACGCAGTATTTT
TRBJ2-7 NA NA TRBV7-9 CASSTGTGLPEQYF TGTGCCAGCAGCACCGGGACGGGCTTGCCGGAGCAGTACTTC
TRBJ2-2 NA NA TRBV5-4 CASSRVEINTGELFF TGTGCCAGCAGCCGAGTCGAGATAAACACCGGGGAGCTGTTTTTT
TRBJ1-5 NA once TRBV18 CASSGGLEGQPQHF TGTGCCAGCTCTGGCGGCCTGGAGGGTCAGCCCCAGCATTTT
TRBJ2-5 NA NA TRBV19 CASSRGPKLYQETQYF TGTGCCAGTAGCCGGGGGCCGAAACTTTACCAAGAGACCCAGTACTTC
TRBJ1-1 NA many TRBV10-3 CAISDVTGTEAFF TGTGCCATCAGTGATGTGACGGGGACCGAAGCTTTCTTT
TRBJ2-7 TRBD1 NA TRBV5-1 CASSKGQAYEQYF TGCGCCAGCAGCAAGGGACAGGCCTACGAGCAGTACTTC
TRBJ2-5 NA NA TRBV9 CASSPINSGLETQYF TGTGCCAGCAGCCCAATAAACAGTGGGTTGGAGACCCAGTACTTC
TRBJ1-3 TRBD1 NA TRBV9 CASSVTGAYSGNTIYF TGTGCCAGCAGCGTCACAGGGGCGTACTCTGGAAACACCATATATTTT
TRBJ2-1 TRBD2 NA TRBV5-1 CASSLAASGSYNEQFF TGCGCCAGCAGCTTGGCGGCTAGCGGGAGCTACAATGAGCAGTTCTTC
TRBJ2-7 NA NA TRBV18 CASSPEATPYEQYF TGTGCCAGCTCCCCTGAGGCCACCCCGTACGAGCAGTACTTC
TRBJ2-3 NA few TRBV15 CATSRDEVGYERVADTQYF TGTGCCACCAGCAGAGATGAAGTTGGCTATGAAAGAGTCGCAGATACGCAGTATTTT
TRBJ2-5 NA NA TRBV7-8 CASSLGLQETQYF TGTGCCAGCAGCTTAGGGTTACAAGAGACCCAGTACTTC
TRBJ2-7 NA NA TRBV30 CAWSKRQVTYEQYF TGTGCCTGGAGTAAGCGGCAGGTAACCTACGAGCAGTACTTC
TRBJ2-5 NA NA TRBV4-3 CASSLVGETQYF TGCGCCAGCAGCCTAGTGGGGGAGACCCAGTACTTC
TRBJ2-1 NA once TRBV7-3 CASSLRTVFDEQFF TGTGCCAGCAGCTTGAGGACAGTCTTCGATGAGCAGTTCTTC
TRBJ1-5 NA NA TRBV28 CASSRTGTSGGGNQPQHF TGTGCCAGCAGCCGAACCGGGACCTCGGGCGGCGGCAATCAGCCCCAGCATTTT